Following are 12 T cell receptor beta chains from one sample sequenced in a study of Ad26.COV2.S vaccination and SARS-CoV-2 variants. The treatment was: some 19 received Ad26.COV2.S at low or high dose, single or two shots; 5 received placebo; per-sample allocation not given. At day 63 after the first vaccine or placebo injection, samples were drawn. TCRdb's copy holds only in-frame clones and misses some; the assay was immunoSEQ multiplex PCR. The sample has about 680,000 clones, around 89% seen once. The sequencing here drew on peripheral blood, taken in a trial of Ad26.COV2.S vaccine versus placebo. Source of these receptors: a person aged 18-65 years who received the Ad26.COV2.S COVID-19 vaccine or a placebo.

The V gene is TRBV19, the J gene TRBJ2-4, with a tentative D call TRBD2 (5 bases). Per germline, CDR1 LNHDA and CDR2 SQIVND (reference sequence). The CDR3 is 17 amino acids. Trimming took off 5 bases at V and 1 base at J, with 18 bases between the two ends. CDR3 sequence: CASSSPLEVRAKNIQYF. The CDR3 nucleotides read TGTGCCAGTAGTTCCCCACTAGAGGTTCGGGCCAAAAACATTCAGTACTTC.

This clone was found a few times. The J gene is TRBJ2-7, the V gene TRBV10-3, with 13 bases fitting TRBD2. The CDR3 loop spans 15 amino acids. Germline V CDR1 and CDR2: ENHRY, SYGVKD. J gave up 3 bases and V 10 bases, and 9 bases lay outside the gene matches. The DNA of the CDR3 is TGTGCCACAAGGACTAGCGGGGGCCCAAACTACGAGCAGTACTTC. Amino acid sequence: CATRTSGGPNYEQYF.

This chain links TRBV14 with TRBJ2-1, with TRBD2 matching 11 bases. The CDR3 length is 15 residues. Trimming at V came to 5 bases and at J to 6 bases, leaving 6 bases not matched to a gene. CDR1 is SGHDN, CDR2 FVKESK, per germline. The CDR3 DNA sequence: TGTGCCAGCAGCGTACTAGCGGGAGAAGGCAATGAGCAGTTCTTC. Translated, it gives CASSVLAGEGNEQFF. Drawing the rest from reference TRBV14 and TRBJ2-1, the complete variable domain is EAGVTQFPSHSVIEKGQTVTLRCDPISGHDNLYWYRRVMGKEIKFLLHFVKESKQDESGMPNNRFLAERTGGTYSTLKVQPAELEDSGVYFCASSVLAGEGNEQFFGPGTRLTVL.

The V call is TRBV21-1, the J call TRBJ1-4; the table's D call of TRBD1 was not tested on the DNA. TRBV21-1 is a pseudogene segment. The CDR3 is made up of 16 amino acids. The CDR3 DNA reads TGTGCCAGCAGCAAATTATGGACAGAGCTTAATGAAAAACTGTTTTTT. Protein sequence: CASSKLWTELNEKLFF.

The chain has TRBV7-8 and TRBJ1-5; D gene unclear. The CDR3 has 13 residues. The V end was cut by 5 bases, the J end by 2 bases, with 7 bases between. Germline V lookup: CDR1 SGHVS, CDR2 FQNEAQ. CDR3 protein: CASSPDGNQPQHF. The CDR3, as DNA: TGTGCCAGCAGCCCGGACGGCAATCAGCCCCAGCATTTT.

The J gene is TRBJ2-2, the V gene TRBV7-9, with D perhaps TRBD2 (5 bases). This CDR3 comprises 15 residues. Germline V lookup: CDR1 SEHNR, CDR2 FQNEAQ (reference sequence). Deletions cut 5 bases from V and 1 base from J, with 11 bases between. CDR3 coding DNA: TGTGCCAGCAGCCCCGGCGGAGGGAACACCGGGGAGCTGTTTTTT. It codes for CASSPGGGNTGELFF.

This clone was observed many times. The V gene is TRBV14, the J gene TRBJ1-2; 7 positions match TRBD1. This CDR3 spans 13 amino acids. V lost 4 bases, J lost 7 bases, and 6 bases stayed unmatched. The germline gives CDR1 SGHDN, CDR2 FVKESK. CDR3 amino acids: CASSPRQGFGYTF. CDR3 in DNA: TGTGCCAGCAGCCCTCGACAGGGTTTTGGCTACACCTTC.

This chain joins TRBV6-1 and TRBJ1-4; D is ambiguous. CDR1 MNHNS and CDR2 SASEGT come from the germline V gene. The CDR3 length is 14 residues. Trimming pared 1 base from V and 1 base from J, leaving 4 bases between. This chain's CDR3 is CASSEGRTNEKLFF. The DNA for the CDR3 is TGTGCCAGCAGTGAAGGCAGAACTAATGAAAAACTGTTTTTT.

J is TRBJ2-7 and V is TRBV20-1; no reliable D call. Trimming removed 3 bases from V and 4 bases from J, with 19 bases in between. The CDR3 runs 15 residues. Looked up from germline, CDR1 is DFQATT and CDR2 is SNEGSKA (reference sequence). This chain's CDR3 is CSASHSGRVSYEQYF. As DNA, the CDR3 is TGCAGTGCTAGTCACTCGGGTCGGGTTTCGTACGAGCAGTACTTC.

This CDR3 reads CATSDRAEGLEGEQFF. CDR3 bases: TGTGCCACCAGTGACCGTGCGGAGGGCCTTGAGGGTGAGCAGTTCTTC. The rearrangement joins TRBV24-1 to TRBJ2-1; maybe TRBD2 (6 bases). V shed 4 bases and J shed 9 bases, with 21 bases lying between them. There are 16 residues in the CDR3. The germline V gene encodes CDR1 KGHDR and CDR2 SFDVKD.

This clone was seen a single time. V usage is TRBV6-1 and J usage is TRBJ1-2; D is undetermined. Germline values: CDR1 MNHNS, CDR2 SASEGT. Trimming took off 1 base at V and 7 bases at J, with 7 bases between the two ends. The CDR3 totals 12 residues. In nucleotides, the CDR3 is TGTGCCAGCAGTGAAGATGGGCTTGGCTACACCTTC. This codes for CASSEDGLGYTF.

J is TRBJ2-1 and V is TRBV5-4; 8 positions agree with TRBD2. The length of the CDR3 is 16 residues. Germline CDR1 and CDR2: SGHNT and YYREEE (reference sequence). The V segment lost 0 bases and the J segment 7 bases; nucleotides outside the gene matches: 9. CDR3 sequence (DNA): TGTGCCAGCAGCTTGGGGGTGGCGGGAGGAAGGAATGAGCAGTTCTTC. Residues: CASSLGVAGGRNEQFF.